This TCR beta chain was recovered during a study of cytomegalovirus exposure and HLA in healthy donors. There are 14 residues in the CDR3. Trimming took off 0 bases at V and 8 bases at J, with 12 bases between the two ends. Germline V gene lookup returns CDR1 SGDLS and CDR2 YYNGEE. PCR employed 60 Vbeta and 13 Jbeta primers. Clones were sequenced by immunoSEQ multiplex PCR, and TCRdb holds only the in-frame ones, with some missing. The sample holds approximately 200,000 clones, 70% to 80% seen once. These donors, healthy bone marrow donors, were studied. This chain joins TRBV9 and TRBJ2-1, with D tentatively TRBD2 (6 bases). The sequenced sample consisted of PBMCs. This receptor was taken from a girl under 18 in good health and CMV-seropositive. In nucleotides, the CDR3 is TGTGCCAGCAGCGTAGGGGGGGTGTTGTATGAGCAGTTCTTC. Translating it yields CASSVGGVLYEQFF.